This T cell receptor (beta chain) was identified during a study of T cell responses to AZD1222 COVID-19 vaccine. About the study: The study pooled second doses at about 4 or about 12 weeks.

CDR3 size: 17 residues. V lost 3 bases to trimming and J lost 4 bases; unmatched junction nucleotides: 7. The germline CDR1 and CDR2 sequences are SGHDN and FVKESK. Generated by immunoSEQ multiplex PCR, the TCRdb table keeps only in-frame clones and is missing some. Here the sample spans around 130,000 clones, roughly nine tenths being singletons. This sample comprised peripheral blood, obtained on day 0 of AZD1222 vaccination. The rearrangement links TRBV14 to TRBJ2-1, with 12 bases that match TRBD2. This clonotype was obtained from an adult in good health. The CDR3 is CASSHLTSGSIYNEQFF. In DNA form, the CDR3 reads TGTGCCAGCAGCCACTTGACTAGCGGGAGTATTTACAATGAGCAGTTCTTC.